These T cell receptor beta chains were read from a single sample in a study of T cell responses to AZD1222 COVID-19 vaccine. Here immunoSEQ multiplex PCR was the method, and the copy in TCRdb shows in-frame clones only, minus some. The sample lists about 210,000 clones, 85% to 95% occurring once. Sequencing used peripheral blood, obtained on day 0 of AZD1222 vaccination. Receptors were obtained from an adult in good health. The CDR3 runs from the conserved cysteine through the conserved F or W. The D gene is left open where the match is weak. Part of the rows lack a size; the others show once, few, many or a class for expanded clones.

>TRBD2|TRBV5-5|TRBJ2-1|15|-
TGTGCCAGCAGCAAACTAGCGGGGGGCTACAATGAGCAGTTCTTC
CASSKLAGGYNEQFF
>-|TRBV29-1|TRBJ1-2|13|-
TGCAGCGTGGACCGAGGACTGGGGCATGGCTACACCTTC
CSVDRGLGHGYTF
>TRBD1|TRBV19|TRBJ2-1|13|once
TGTGCCAGTAGGACAGGGGGCCGCAATGAGCAGTTCTTC
CASRTGGRNEQFF
>-|TRBV28|TRBJ1-5|12|-
TGTGCCAGCACCAGGACAGATCAGCCCCAGCATTTT
CASTRTDQPQHF
>TRBD1|TRBV7-9|TRBJ2-2|17|-
TGTGCCAGCAGCCCCGGGACAGGGGGCATGAGGACCGGGGAGCTGTTTTTT
CASSPGTGGMRTGELFF
>-|TRBV2|TRBJ2-3|16|-
TGTGCCAGCAGCAGTTCCCCCAGGGTTAGCACAGATACGCAGTATTTT
CASSSSPRVSTDTQYF
>-|TRBV3-1/TRBV3-2|TRBJ1-1|13|-
TGTGCCAGCAGCCAATCCGTGGTCGAAGGAGCTTTCTTT
CASSQSVVEGAFF
>TRBD1|TRBV5-6|TRBJ2-2|16|-
TGTGCCAGCAGCCCCGACAGGGGGCCTGTCACCGGGGAGCTGTTTTTT
CASSPDRGPVTGELFF
>-|TRBV18|TRBJ1-1|16|-
TGTGCCAGCTCACCTCAAATGAGACAGAGGAACACTGAAGCTTTCTTT
CASSPQMRQRNTEAFF
>-|TRBV18|TRBJ1-4|13|once
TGTGCCAGCTCACCTGCGAGTAATGAAAAACTGTTTTTT
CASSPASNEKLFF
>-|TRBV5-8|TRBJ1-5|12|-
TGTGCCAGCAGCTTATTAGAACAGCCCCAGCATTTT
CASSLLEQPQHF
>-|TRBV10-1|TRBJ1-5|14|-
TGCGCCAGCAGAAGCCGGGACAGCAATCAGCCCCAGCATTTT
CASRSRDSNQPQHF
>TRBD1|TRBV7-9|TRBJ2-5|15|-
TGTGCCAGCAGCTCCGGGACAGGGAGCGCCGAGACCCAGTACTTC
CASSSGTGSAETQYF
>-|TRBV7-9|TRBJ2-3|11|few
TGTGCCAGCAGCTTCCAGGACCGGGAGTATTTT
CASSFQDREYF
>-|TRBV7-2|TRBJ1-2|10|-
TGTGCCAGGCCGGCCTTCGGCTACACCTTC
CARPAFGYTF
>-|TRBV18|TRBJ1-2|14|-
TGTGCCAGCTCACCACCCTTGGGCCCCCGAGGCTACACCTTC
CASSPPLGPRGYTF